One sample yielded the 7 T cell receptor beta chains listed below, sequenced in a study of cytomegalovirus exposure and HLA in healthy donors. Data came from immunoSEQ multiplex PCR; TCRdb stores just in-frame clones and leaves some out. The table has roughly 130,000 clones, just under 90% seen once. Specimen: PBMCs. The receptor source for this set is a man aged 30-40 years in good health and CMV-seronegative.

The chain joins TRBV28 to TRBJ1-5; 8 nucleotides match TRBD1. The CDR3 sequence is 15 residues long. Germline CDR1 reads MDHEN; CDR2 reads SYDVKM. Trimming removed 6 bases from V and 2 bases from J; junction bases left unmatched: 6. CDR3 nucleotide sequence: TGTGCCAGCAGCCCCAAGGGACAGGGCAATCAGCCCCAGCATTTT. Translation gives CASSPKGQGNQPQHF.

The chain combines TRBV6-6 with TRBJ1-5, with 7 positions matching TRBD1. This CDR3 region has 14 residues. Germline V gene sequence: CDR1 MNHNY, CDR2 SVGAGI (reference sequence). Trimming removed 2 bases from V and 5 bases from J; junction bases left unmatched: 3. In DNA form, the CDR3 reads TGTGCCAGCAGTTACGGCCAGGGGGATCAGCCCCAGCATTTT. This codes for CASSYGQGDQPQHF.

The CDR3 sequence is CASRVEGSYEQYF. DNA for the CDR3: TGTGCCAGCAGGGTAGAGGGCTCCTACGAGCAGTACTTC. The chain uses TRBV5-5 and TRBJ2-7; D might be TRBD2 (5 bases). Germline CDR1 reads SGHKS; CDR2 reads YYEKEE (reference sequence). The V end was cut by 5 bases, the J end by 0 bases, with 9 bases between. There are 13 residues in the CDR3.

The rearrangement uses TRBV7-9 and TRBJ1-3; TRBD1 aligns across 12 bases. The CDR3 sequence is 17 residues long. J gave up 1 base and V 2 bases, and 3 bases lay outside the gene matches. The germline V gene has CDR1 SEHNR and CDR2 FQNEAQ (reference sequence). CDR3 nucleotides: TGTGCCAGCAGCTTACCGGGACAGGGGGCTTCTGGAAACACCATATATTTT. This codes for CASSLPGQGASGNTIYF.

The V and J genes are TRBV28 and TRBJ2-3; possible D gene TRBD2, 7 bases. Per germline, CDR1 MDHEN and CDR2 SYDVKM. Trimming cost V 1 base and J 4 bases, with 24 bases left between them. CDR3 size: 19 residues. The chain's CDR3 is CASSLYGVSGGPSADTQYF. The CDR3 DNA reads as TGTGCCAGCAGTTTATACGGGGTATCGGGGGGCCCCTCCGCAGATACGCAGTATTTT.

The chain couples TRBV10-3 to TRBJ1-2; 9 bases match TRBD1. The CDR3 totals 17 residues. CDR1 ENHRY and CDR2 SYGVKD come from the germline V gene. With V trimmed by 0 bases and J by 0 bases, 5 bases remained unmatched. CDR3 nucleotide sequence: TGTGCCATCAGTGAGTCGGACAGGGGCAGAACTAACTATGGCTACACCTTC. It yields the protein CAISESDRGRTNYGYTF.

This clone was observed a few times. The same CDR3 also results from other DNA sequences found in this sample. The V and J genes are TRBV6-1 and TRBJ2-7; 7 bases are shared with TRBD2. The V gene end was trimmed by 4 bases and the J gene end by 4 bases; junction bases not matched to a gene: 4. The CDR3 is made up of 13 amino acids. Germline V gene lookup returns CDR1 MNHNS and CDR2 SASEGT. The CDR3 sequence: CASSAGGGYEQYF. The DNA of the CDR3 is TGTGCCAGCAGTGCGGGGGGTGGGTACGAGCAGTACTTC.